Here is one TCR beta chain with its context. The target antigen is unknown. The sample comes from a study of OX40 agonist ivuxolimab in advanced cancers. Study-level background: Partial responses, seen in three patients, involved one hepatocellular carcinoma and two cutaneous melanomas. Whole-study results and caveats: Those patients achieving a partial response at 0.1-3.0 mg/kg showed among the lowest clonal expansion. The study found that CD8+ T cells averaged more expanded clones than CD4+.

Germline lookup yields CDR1 SGHTA and CDR2 FQGNSA. Between the trimmed V and J ends, which lost 2 bases and 4 bases, there was a span of 6 bases. There are 13 residues in the CDR3. Sequencing used immunoSEQ multiplex PCR; TCRdb keeps in-frame clones, though not all of them. The sample lists 99,000 or so clones; around 92% were seen once. This sample comprised CD4+ or CD8+ T cells sorted from blood, obtained in a trial of the OX40 agonist ivuxolimab. This sequence was found in an adult with an advanced solid tumor such as melanoma, head and neck, liver or kidney cancer. The chain carries TRBV7-2 and TRBJ2-1, with D uncertain. This CDR3 is CASSLSDYNEQFF. DNA for the CDR3: TGTGCCAGCAGCTTATCGGATTACAATGAGCAGTTCTTC.